This T cell receptor (beta chain) emerged from a study of blood T cell repertoires in COVID-19. Trimming shortened V by 0 bases and J by 2 bases, and 11 bases separated the two germline ends. The CDR3 is 15 amino acids. CDR1 is MGHRA, CDR2 YSYEKL, per germline. Sequenced by immunoSEQ multiplex PCR; TCRdb stores in-frame clones only, minus some. The table has about 170,000 clones, about 87% seen once. This sequence joins TRBV4-1 and TRBJ2-7; D unclear. This sequence was found in a woman aged 80 or over with COVID-19, enrolled during active disease. Sample: peripheral blood. Here the CDR3 reads CASSQEASLPYEQYF. DNA of the CDR3: TGCGCCAGCAGCCAAGAGGCCAGTCTGCCCTACGAGCAGTACTTC.